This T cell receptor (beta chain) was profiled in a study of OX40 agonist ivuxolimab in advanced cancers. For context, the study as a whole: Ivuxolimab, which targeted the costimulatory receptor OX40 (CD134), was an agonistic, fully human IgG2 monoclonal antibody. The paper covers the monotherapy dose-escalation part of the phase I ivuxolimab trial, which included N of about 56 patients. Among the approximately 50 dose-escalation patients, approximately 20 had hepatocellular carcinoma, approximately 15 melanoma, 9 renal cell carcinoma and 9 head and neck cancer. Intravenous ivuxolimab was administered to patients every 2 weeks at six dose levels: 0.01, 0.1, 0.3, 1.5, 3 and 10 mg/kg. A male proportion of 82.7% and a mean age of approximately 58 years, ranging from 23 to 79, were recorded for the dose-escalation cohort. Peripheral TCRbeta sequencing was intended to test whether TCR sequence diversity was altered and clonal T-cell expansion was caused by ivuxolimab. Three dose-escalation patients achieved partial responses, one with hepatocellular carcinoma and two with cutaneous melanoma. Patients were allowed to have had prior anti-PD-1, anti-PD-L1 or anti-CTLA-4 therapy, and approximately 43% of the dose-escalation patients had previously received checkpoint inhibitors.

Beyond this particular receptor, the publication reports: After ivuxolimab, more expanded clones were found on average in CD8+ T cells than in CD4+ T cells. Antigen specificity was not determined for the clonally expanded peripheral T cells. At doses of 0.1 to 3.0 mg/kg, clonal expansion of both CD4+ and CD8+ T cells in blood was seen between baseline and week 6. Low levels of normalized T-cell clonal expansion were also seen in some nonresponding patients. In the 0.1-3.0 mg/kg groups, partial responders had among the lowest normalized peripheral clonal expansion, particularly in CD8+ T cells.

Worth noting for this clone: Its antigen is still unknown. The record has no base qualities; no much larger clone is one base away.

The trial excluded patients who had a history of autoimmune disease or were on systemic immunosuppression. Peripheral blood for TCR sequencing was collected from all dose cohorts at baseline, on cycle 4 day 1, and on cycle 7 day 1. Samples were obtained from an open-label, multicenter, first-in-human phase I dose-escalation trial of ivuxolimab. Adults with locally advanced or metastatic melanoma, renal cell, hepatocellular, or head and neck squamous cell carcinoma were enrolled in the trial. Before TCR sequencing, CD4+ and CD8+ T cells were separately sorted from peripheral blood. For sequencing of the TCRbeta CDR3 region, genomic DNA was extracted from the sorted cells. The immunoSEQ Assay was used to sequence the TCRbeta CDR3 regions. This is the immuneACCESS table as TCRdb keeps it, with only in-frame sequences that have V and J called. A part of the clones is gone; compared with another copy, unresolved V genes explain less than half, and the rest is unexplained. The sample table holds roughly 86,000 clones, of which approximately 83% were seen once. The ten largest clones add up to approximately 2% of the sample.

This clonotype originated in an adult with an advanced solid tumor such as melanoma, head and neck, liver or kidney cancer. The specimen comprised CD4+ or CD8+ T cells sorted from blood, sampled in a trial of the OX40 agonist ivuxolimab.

The DNA sequence reads TGTGCCAGCAGCGCGGGAGAGGGCCCCCCGGGAGAGACCCAGTACTTC. Its coded protein is CASSAGEGPPGETQYF. In this chain, TRBV9 is recombined with TRBJ2-5; the D gene is perhaps TRBD2, on 6 matching bases. Trimming removed 3 bases from V and 4 bases from J, leaving 19 bases between the germline ends. CDR1 and CDR2, per the germline V gene, are SGDLS and YYNGEE. The CDR3 holds 16 amino acids from the cysteine to the phenylalanine. Left in the record is the CDR3 DNA by itself, 48 bases read in frame from the first base.